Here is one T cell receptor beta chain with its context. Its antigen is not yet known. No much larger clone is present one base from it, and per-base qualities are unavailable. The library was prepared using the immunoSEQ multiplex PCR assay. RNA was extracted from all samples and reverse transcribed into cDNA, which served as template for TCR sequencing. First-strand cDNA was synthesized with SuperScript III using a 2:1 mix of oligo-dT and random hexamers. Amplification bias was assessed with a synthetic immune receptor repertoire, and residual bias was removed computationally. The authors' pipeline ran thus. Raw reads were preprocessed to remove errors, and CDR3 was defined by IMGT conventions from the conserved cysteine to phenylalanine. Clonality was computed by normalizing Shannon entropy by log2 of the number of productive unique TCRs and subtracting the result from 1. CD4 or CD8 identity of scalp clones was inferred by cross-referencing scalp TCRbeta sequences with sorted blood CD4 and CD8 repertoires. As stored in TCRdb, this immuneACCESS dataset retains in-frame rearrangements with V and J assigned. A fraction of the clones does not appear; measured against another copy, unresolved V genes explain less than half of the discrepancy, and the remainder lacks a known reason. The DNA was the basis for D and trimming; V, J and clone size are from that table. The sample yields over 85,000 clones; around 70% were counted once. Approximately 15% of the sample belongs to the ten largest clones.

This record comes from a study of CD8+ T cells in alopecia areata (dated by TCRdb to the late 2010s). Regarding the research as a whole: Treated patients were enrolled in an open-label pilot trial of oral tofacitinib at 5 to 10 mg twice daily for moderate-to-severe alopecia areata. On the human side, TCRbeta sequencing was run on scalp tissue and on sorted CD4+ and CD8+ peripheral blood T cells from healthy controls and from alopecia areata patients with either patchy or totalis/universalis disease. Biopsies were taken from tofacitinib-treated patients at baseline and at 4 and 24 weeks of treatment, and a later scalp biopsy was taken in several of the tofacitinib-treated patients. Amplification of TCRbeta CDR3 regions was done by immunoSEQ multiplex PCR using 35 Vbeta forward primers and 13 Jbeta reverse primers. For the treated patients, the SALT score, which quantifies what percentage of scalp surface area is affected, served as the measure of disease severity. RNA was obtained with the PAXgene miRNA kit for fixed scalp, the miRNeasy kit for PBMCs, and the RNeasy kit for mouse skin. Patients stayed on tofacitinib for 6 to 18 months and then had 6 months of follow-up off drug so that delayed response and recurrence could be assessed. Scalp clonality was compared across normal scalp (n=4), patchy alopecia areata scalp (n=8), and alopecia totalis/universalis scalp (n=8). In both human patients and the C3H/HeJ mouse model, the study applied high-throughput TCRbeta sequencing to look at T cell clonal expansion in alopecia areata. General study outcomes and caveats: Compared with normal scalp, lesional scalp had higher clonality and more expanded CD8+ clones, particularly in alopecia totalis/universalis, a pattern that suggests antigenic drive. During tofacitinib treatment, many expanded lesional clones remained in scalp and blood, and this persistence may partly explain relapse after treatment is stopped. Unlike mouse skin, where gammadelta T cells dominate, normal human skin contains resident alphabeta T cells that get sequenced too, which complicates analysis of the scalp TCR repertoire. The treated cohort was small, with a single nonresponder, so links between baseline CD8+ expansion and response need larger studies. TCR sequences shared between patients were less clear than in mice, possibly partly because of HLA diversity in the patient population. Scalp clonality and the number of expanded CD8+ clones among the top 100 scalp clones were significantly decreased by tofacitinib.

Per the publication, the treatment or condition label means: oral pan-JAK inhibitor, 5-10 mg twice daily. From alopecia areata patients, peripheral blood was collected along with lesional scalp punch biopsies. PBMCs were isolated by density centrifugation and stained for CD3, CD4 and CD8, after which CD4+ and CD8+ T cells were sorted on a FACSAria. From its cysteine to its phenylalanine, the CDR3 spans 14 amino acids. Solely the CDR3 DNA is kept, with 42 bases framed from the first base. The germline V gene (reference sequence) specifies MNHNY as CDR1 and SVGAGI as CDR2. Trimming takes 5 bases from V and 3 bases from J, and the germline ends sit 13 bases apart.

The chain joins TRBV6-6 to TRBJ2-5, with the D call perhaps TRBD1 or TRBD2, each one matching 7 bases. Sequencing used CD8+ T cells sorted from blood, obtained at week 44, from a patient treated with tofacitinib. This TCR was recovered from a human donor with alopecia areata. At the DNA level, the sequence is TGTGCCAGCAGTCCTCCAGGGGGGGAAGAGACCCAGTACTTC. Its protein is CASSPPGGEETQYF.